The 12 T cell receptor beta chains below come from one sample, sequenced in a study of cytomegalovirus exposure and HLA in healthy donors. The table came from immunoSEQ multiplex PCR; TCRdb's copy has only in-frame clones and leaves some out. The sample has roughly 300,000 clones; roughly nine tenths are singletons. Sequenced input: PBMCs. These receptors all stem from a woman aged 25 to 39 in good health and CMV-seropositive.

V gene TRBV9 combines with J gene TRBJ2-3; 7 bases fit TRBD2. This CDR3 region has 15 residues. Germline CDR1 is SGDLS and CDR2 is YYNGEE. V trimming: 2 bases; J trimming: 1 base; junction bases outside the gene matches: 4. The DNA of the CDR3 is TGTGCCAGCAGCGTCACTAGCGATGGCACAGATACGCAGTATTTT. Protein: CASSVTSDGTDTQYF.

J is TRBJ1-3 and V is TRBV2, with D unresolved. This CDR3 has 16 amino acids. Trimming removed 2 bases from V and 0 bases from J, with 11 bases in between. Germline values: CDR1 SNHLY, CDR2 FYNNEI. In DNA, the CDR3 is TGTGCCAGCAGTGAATATCGGGGTCTCTCTGGAAACACCATATATTTT. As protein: CASSEYRGLSGNTIYF.

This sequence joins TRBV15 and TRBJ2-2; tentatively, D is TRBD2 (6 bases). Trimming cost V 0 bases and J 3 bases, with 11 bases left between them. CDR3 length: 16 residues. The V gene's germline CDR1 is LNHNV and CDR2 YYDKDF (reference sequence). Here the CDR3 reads CATSRDVAGYTGELFF. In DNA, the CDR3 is TGTGCCACCAGCAGAGATGTTGCGGGATACACCGGGGAGCTGTTTTTT.

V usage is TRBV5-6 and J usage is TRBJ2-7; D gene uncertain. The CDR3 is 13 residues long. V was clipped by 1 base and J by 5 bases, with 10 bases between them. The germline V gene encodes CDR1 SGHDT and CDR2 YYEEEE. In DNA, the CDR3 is TGTGCCAGCAGCTTGCCCCCCCGAGACGAGCAGTACTTC. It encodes CASSLPPRDEQYF.

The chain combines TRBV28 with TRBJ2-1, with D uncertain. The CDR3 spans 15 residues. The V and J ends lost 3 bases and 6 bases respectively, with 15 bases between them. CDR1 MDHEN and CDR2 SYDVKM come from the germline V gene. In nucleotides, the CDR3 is TGTGCCAGCAGTTTTCGTGGGCCGATCATCAATGAGCAGTTCTTC. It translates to CASSFRGPIINEQFF.

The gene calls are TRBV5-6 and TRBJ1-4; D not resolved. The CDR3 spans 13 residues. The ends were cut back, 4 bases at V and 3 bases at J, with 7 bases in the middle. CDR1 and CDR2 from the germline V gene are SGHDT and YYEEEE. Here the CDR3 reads CASSPGANEKLFF. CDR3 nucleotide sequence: TGTGCCAGCAGCCCGGGAGCTAATGAAAAACTGTTTTTT.

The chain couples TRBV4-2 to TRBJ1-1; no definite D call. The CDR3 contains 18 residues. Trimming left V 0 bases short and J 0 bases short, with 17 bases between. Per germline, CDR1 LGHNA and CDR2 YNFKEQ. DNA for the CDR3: TGTGCCAGCAGCCAAGATATTTCGGGCAGGCAAATGAACACTGAAGCTTTCTTT. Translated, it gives CASSQDISGRQMNTEAFF.

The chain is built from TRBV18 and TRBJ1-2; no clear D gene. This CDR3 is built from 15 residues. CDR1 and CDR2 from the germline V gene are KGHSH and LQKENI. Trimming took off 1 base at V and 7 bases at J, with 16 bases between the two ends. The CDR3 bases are TGTGCCAGCTCACCACAACCGGGCTCCGAATTTGGCTACACCTTC. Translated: CASSPQPGSEFGYTF.

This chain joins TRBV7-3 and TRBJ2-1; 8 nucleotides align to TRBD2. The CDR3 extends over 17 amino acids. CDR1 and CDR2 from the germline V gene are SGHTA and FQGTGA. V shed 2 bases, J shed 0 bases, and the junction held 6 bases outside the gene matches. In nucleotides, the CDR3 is TGTGCCAGCAGCTTATTAGGTAGCGGGGTCTCCTACAATGAGCAGTTCTTC. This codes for CASSLLGSGVSYNEQFF. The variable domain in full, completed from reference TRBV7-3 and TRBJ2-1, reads GAGVSQTPSNKVTEKGKYVELRCDPISGHTALYWYRQSLGQGPEFLIYFQGTGAADDSGLPNDRFFAVRPEGSVSTLKIQRTERGDSAVYLCASSLLGSGVSYNEQFFGPGTRLTVL.

The CDR3 region is CSVGDSTYEQYF. DNA for the CDR3: TGCAGCGTGGGAGACAGCACCTACGAGCAGTACTTC. The chain uses TRBV29-1 and TRBJ2-7; D is possibly TRBD1 or TRBD2 (5 bases each). The CDR3 contains 12 residues. The germline CDR1 and CDR2 sequences are SQVTM and ANQGSEA. Trimming removed 6 bases from V and 2 bases from J, with 11 bases in between.

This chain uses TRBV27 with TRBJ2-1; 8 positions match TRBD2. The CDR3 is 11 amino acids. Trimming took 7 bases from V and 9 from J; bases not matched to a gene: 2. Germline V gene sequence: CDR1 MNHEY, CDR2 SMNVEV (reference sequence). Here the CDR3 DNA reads TGTGCCAGCAACCGGGGGGGTGAGCAGTTCTTC. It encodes CASNRGGEQFF.

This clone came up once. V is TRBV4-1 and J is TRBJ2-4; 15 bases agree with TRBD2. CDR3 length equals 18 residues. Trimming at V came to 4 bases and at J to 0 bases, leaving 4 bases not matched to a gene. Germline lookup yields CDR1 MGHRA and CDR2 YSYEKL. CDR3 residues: CASSPGLAGGIAKNIQYF. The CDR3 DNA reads TGCGCCAGCAGCCCAGGACTAGCGGGGGGGATAGCCAAAAACATTCAGTACTTC.